This TCR beta chain was profiled in a study of blood T cell repertoires in COVID-19. For the study at large: Whether acute or convalescent, the COVID-19 samples came from the United States, Italy and Spain.

The CDR3 length is 13 residues. Deletions cut 2 bases from V and 0 bases from J, with 4 bases between. Germline V gene sequence: CDR1 SGHVS, CDR2 FNYEAQ. Assay used: immunoSEQ multiplex PCR; TCRdb lists only in-frame clones, some missing. The table shows some 240,000 clones, with about three quarters occurring only once. This TCR came from a woman aged 70-85 years with acute or convalescent COVID-19. The chain employs TRBV7-6 and TRBJ1-1; D call uncertain. Sequencing was carried out using peripheral blood. For the CDR3, the DNA is TGTGCCAGCAGCTTACAGATGAACACTGAAGCTTTCTTT. Protein: CASSLQMNTEAFF.